This T cell receptor beta chain was recovered during a study of vaccination and CD4 T cells after COVID-19. Study in general: Post-COVID samples were collected a median around 100 days following diagnosis, spanning 35 to 161. Median time from second vaccine dose to sampling was about 77 days (14 to 241).

Sequenced with the Oncomine TCR Beta short-read assay was DNA taken from cultured CD4+ T cells. It was from cultured CD4+ T cells that genomic DNA was extracted. TCRdb re-derived calls from the PCR reads in MiXCR, one entry per CDR3 protein. The table includes over 10,000 distinct CDR3 sequences, roughly 37% detected once. Concerning this clonotype: The antigen is not known.

Treatment: roughly 11-day PBMC culture with coronavirus spike peptide pools or control peptides (ViraFEST assay). Sequences were obtained from CD4+ T cells from blood, cultured in vitro. The sequence came from a human donor who had recovered from COVID-19.

The CDR3 is CSAPGTGSYNEQFF. The CDR3 DNA reads as TGCAGTGCTCCCGGGACAGGGTCCTACAATGAGCAGTTCTTC. The chain combines TRBV20-1 with TRBJ2-1; 9 nucleotides agree with TRBD1. The CDR3 sequence is 14 residues long. CDR1 DFQATT and CDR2 SNEGSKA come from the germline V gene (reference sequence). J was trimmed by 1 base and V by 5 bases; bases with no gene match: 3.